This T cell receptor (beta chain) was sequenced in a study of shared clonotypes between healthy human individuals. Study observations and caveats: Incomplete sequencing of sorted subsets was indicated by rarefaction despite large depth.

Points on this clone: Its specificity is not known.

This table comes from immunoSEQ multiplex PCR, and its TCRdb copy is limited to in-frame clones, with some not included. The data hold about 2.2 million clones, with approximately 94% observed a single time. Positive CCR7 selection of CD45RO-negative cells yielded the naive CD8 cells, and terminally differentiated effector memory CD45RA+ cells were excluded. Trimming cost V 5 bases and J 4 bases, with 15 bases left between them. Looked up from germline, CDR1 is MNHEY and CDR2 is SMNVEV (reference sequence). CDR3 length: 15 amino acids. The sequencing sample was made of naive CD8+ T cells from PBMCs. The genes are TRBV27 and TRBJ2-1; perhaps TRBD1 as D (6 bases). This clonotype was obtained from a young man in good health. Some clones in this sample may be carry-over from other donors' samples. CDR3: CASSPGAGAYNEQFF. Written as DNA, the CDR3 is TGTGCCAGCAGTCCCGGGGCAGGGGCATACAATGAGCAGTTCTTC.